These 29 T cell receptor beta chains were sequenced from one sample in a study of cytomegalovirus exposure and HLA in healthy donors. The PCR contained 60 Vbeta and 13 Jbeta primers. Generated by immunoSEQ multiplex PCR, the TCRdb table keeps only in-frame clones and is missing some. The sample carries approximately 100,000 clones, 65% to 80% recorded once. Sequenced material: PBMCs. These receptors were taken from a woman aged 40 to 49 in good health and CMV-seronegative.

This clone has just a few counts. The DNA of the CDR3 is TGTGCCAGCAGCTTGGCAGGGATAACCACCGGGGAGCTGTTTTTT. Protein product: CASSLAGITTGELFF. The rearrangement uses TRBV7-8 and TRBJ2-2, with a tentative D call TRBD1 (5 bases). Germline loops: CDR1 SGHVS, CDR2 FQNEAQ. V lost 3 bases to trimming and J lost 4 bases, with 12 bases between them. The CDR3 runs to 15 residues.

V is TRBV6-6 and J is TRBJ2-7; TRBD2 matches at 7 bases. The V gene's germline CDR1 is MNHNY and CDR2 SVGAGI (reference sequence). This CDR3 has 14 residues. V was clipped by 6 bases and J by 1 base; unmatched bases: 6. The CDR3 here is CASSLLADSYEQYF. CDR3 DNA: TGTGCCAGCAGCCTTCTAGCGGATTCCTACGAGCAGTACTTC.

The chain carries TRBV5-8 and TRBJ2-7; 7 bases line up with TRBD1. Germline V gives CDR1 SGHTS, CDR2 YDEGEE. The trim removed 3 bases at V and 3 bases at J, leaving 9 bases unmatched. CDR3 length equals 15 residues. This chain's CDR3 is CASSSRQGGDYEQYF. The CDR3 coding sequence is TGTGCCAGCAGCTCCAGACAGGGTGGAGACTACGAGCAGTACTTC.

This chain joins TRBV7-8 and TRBJ2-3, with 10 bases aligning to TRBD1. The V and J ends lost 1 base and 8 bases, in that order; junction bases with no gene match: 3. The CDR3 is 14 residues long. The germline V gene has CDR1 SGHVS and CDR2 FQNEAQ. CDR3 sequence: CASSLGQGAGTQYF. The CDR3 coding sequence is TGTGCCAGCAGCTTAGGACAGGGGGCAGGTACGCAGTATTTT.

The chain recombines TRBV6-1 with TRBJ1-1, with 8 nucleotides matching TRBD1. After removal of 5 bases from V and 4 bases from J, the junction contained 6 bases not matched to a gene. In germline, CDR1 is MNHNS, CDR2 SASEGT. CDR3 length equals 14 residues. This CDR3 is CASSSRQGSTEAFF. CDR3 DNA: TGTGCCAGCAGTTCAAGACAGGGGTCCACTGAAGCTTTCTTT.

This clone has just a few counts. This chain connects TRBV19 to TRBJ2-3, with D tentatively TRBD2 (5 bases). Germline CDR1 and CDR2: LNHDA and SQIVND (reference sequence). The CDR3 is made up of 13 amino acids. Trimming removed 6 bases at V and 1 base at J, with 8 bases between. The CDR3: CASRYSGTDTQYF. CDR3 DNA: TGTGCCAGTAGATATAGCGGCACAGATACGCAGTATTTT.

This clone was counted between two and nine times. This sequence joins TRBV1 and TRBJ2-5; TRBD2, the D gene given by the table, was not confirmed from the DNA. TRBV1 is labeled a pseudogene. This CDR3 is built from 18 residues. CDR3 sequence (DNA): TGCACCAGCAGCCAAGATACTAGCGGGGCCCGCTACCAAGAGACCCAGTACTTC. This gives the protein CTSSQDTSGARYQETQYF.

V and J are TRBV6-1 and TRBJ1-4; D possibly corresponds to TRBD1 (5 bases). The CDR3 runs 12 residues. Germline CDR1 and CDR2: MNHNS and SASEGT. V lost 7 bases, J lost 8 bases, and 11 bases lay in between. The CDR3 protein is CASIGGGEKLFF. As DNA, the CDR3 is TGTGCCAGCATCGGCGGGGGAGAAAAACTGTTTTTT.

This clone has more than one count but fewer than ten. This chain links TRBV5-1 with TRBJ2-2; D gene uncertain. Per the germline V gene, CDR1 is SGHRS and CDR2 is YFSETQ. V was clipped by 3 bases and J by 4 bases, with 10 bases between them. There are 14 residues in the CDR3. In DNA, the CDR3 is TGCGCCAGCAGCTCTCAGACTCTCACCGGGGAGCTGTTTTTT. This sequence encodes CASSSQTLTGELFF.

The chain is built from TRBV6-5 and TRBJ1-5; D unclear. Germline loops: CDR1 MNHEY, CDR2 SVGAGI. Between the trimmed V and J ends, which lost 2 bases and 4 bases, there was a span of 9 bases. The CDR3 has 14 residues. In DNA form, the CDR3 reads TGTGCCAGCAGTTACGGCGGGGAAAATCAGCCCCAGCATTTT. As protein: CASSYGGENQPQHF.

The rearrangement uses TRBV20-1 and TRBJ2-2; D call uncertain. Deletions cut 5 bases from V and 6 bases from J, with 7 bases between. The V gene's germline CDR1 is DFQATT and CDR2 SNEGSKA (reference sequence). The CDR3 totals 11 residues. CDR3 residues: CSASRAGELFF. In nucleotides, the CDR3 is TGCAGTGCTTCTCGAGCCGGGGAGCTGTTTTTT.

This chain joins TRBV9 and TRBJ2-3; a weak D match, TRBD2 (5 bases). Trimming stripped 2 bases from V and 4 bases from J, with 8 bases between. CDR3 length: 13 amino acids. Germline CDR1 SGDLS, CDR2 YYNGEE. CDR3 sequence reads: CASSVRAPDTQYF. For the CDR3, the DNA is TGTGCCAGCAGCGTGAGGGCCCCAGATACGCAGTATTTT.

This clone was seen a handful of times. V gene TRBV2 combines with J gene TRBJ1-6, with no clear D. V lost 8 bases, J lost 4 bases, and 12 bases lay in between. CDR1 SNHLY and CDR2 FYNNEI come from the germline V gene. This CDR3 is 14 amino acids long. CDR3 in amino acids: CASAVGSYNSPLHF. The CDR3 region has the DNA TGTGCCAGCGCCGTCGGGTCTTATAATTCACCCCTCCACTTT.

This chain joins TRBV7-9 and TRBJ2-3, with TRBD2 matching over 8 bases. The CDR3 loop spans 16 amino acids. V lost 4 bases and J lost 1; bases outside the gene matches: 7. Per germline, CDR1 SEHNR and CDR2 FQNEAQ (reference sequence). In nucleotides, the CDR3 is TGTGCCAGCAGCTCAAATCCCGGGGGGGGCACAGATACGCAGTATTTT. It yields the protein CASSSNPGGGTDTQYF.

In nucleotides, the CDR3 is TGTGCCATCCCAGCGGGAGTTGGGACAGATACGCAGTATTTT. Translated, it gives CAIPAGVGTDTQYF. This rearrangement joins TRBV28 to TRBJ2-3; 8 nucleotides match TRBD2. After removal of 10 bases from V and 3 bases from J, the junction contained 9 bases not matched to a gene. The CDR3 extends over 14 amino acids. Germline CDR1 is MDHEN and CDR2 is SYDVKM. The full variable domain, completed using reference TRBV28 and TRBJ2-3, is DVKVTQSSRYLVKRTGEKVFLECVQDMDHENMFWYRQDPGLGLRLIYFSYDVKMKEKGDIPEGYSVSREKKERFSLILESASTNQTSMYLCAIPAGVGTDTQYFGPGTRLTVL.

The V gene is TRBV25-1, the J gene TRBJ1-2; 9 bases fit TRBD1. There are 14 residues in the CDR3. V trimming: 2 bases; J trimming: 7 bases; junction bases outside the gene matches: 5. From germline, CDR1 is MGHDK and CDR2 SYGVNS. The CDR3 DNA is TGTGCCAGCAGTGAAAGGACAGGGGTAGGTGGCTACACCTTC. It specifies CASSERTGVGGYTF.

The V call is TRBV18, the J call TRBJ2-1; TRBD2 agrees at 7 bases. The trim removed 5 bases at V and 0 bases at J, leaving 7 bases unmatched. The CDR3 is 16 amino acids. CDR1 KGHSH and CDR2 LQKENI come from the germline V gene. The CDR3 bases are TGTGCCAGCTCAAAGCGGGACGCCAGCTCCTACAATGAGCAGTTCTTC. Translating it yields CASSKRDASSYNEQFF.

V gene TRBV18 combines with J gene TRBJ2-4, with 8 bases aligning to TRBD2. CDR3 length: 15 residues. The J segment lost 9 bases and the V segment lost 2 bases, leaving 9 bases of the junction unmatched. The V gene's germline CDR1 is KGHSH and CDR2 LQKENI. CDR3 sequence (DNA): TGTGCCAGCTCACCATCCGGCGGGGGGCTGTTCATTCAGTACTTC. Translated: CASSPSGGGLFIQYF.

This clone was seen once. Relative to the germline gene, one junction end is altered; a read error may explain this. The V and J genes are TRBV7-9 and TRBJ2-6; D ambiguous. CDR3 length equals 17 residues. Germline V CDR1 and CDR2: SEHNR, FQNEAQ (reference sequence). CDR3 amino acids: CSSSSLGVPSGANVLTF. The CDR3, as DNA: TGTTCCAGCAGCTCCCTAGGAGTGCCCTCTGGGGCCAACGTCCTGACTTTC.

The V and J genes are TRBV7-2 and TRBJ2-7; TRBD2 might be the D (6 bases). CDR1 and CDR2 (germline): SGHTA, FQGNSA. CDR3 length: 13 residues. V dropped 5 bases and J dropped 3 bases, with 11 bases sitting between them. Here the CDR3 DNA reads TGTGCCAGCAGCCCGGGAGCTTACTACGAGCAGTACTTC. Translated, it gives CASSPGAYYEQYF.

V usage is TRBV28 and J usage is TRBJ2-7; TRBD2 aligns across 10 bases. The CDR3 covers 14 residues. CDR1 is MDHEN, CDR2 SYDVKM, per germline. The junction had 5 bases not matched to a gene; V was cut back by 6 bases and J by 3 bases. CDR3 sequence: CASRLSGRVYEQYF. The CDR3 DNA reads as TGTGCCAGCAGACTAAGCGGGAGGGTCTACGAGCAGTACTTC.

The V call is TRBV29-1, the J call TRBJ2-1; TRBD2 matches at 9 bases. CDR3 length: 16 residues. CDR1 is SQVTM and CDR2 is ANQGSEA in the germline V gene. V shed 6 bases, J shed 0 bases, and the junction held 9 bases outside the gene matches. This chain's CDR3 is CSVGWGLASSYNEQFF. The DNA of the CDR3 is TGCAGCGTGGGATGGGGACTAGCCTCCTCCTACAATGAGCAGTTCTTC.

The chain combines TRBV30 with TRBJ2-7, with D possibly being TRBD1 (5 bases). This CDR3 spans 11 amino acids. The V end lost 5 bases, the J end lost 6 bases, and 11 bases lay between the germline ends. Germline V gene data show CDR1 as GTSNPN and CDR2 as SVGIG (reference sequence). CDR3 in amino acids: CAWGAAGEQYF. CDR3 in DNA: TGTGCCTGGGGGGCAGCTGGCGAGCAGTACTTC.

This chain links TRBV18 with TRBJ2-7; TRBD2 aligns across 10 bases. The V gene end was trimmed by 3 bases and the J gene end by 4 bases; junction bases not matched to a gene: 6. Germline V gene data show CDR1 as KGHSH and CDR2 as LQKENI. This CDR3 has 15 amino acids. CDR3 sequence (DNA): TGTGCCAGCTCACCGTCTAGCGGGAGCGGTTACGAGCAGTACTTC. Protein: CASSPSSGSGYEQYF. The entire variable domain, with the rest obtained from reference TRBV18 and TRBJ2-7, is as follows: NAGVMQNPRHLVRRRGQEARLRCSPMKGHSHVYWYRQLPEEGLKFMVYLQKENIIDESGMPKERFSAEFPKEGPSILRIQQVVRGDSAAYFCASSPSSGSGYEQYFGPGTRLTVT.

The V and J genes are TRBV29-1 and TRBJ2-7; 8 bases are a match to TRBD1. V shed 5 bases and J 2 bases; nucleotides not matched to a gene: 5. The CDR3 totals 13 residues. Germline V lookup: CDR1 SQVTM, CDR2 ANQGSEA. DNA for the CDR3: TGCAGCGTTTCCCAGGGGGCCCCCTACGAGCAGTACTTC. Protein product: CSVSQGAPYEQYF.

Comments on this clone: The germline gene is not matched at one end of the junction; a read error may be the cause. The genes are TRBV7-7 and TRBJ2-7; 12 positions match TRBD1. Germline V gene lookup returns CDR1 SSHAT and CDR2 FNYEAQ (reference sequence). The CDR3 length is 21 residues. The CDR3 nucleotides read TGTGCTAGCAGCTCCATACACATCCGGGACAGGGGGCTAACTAGCTCCTACGAGCAGTACTTC. This encodes CASSSIHIRDRGLTSSYEQYF. Together with reference TRBV7-7 and TRBJ2-7, the CDR3 gives the full variable domain: GAGVSQSPRYKVTKRGQDVTLRCDPISSHATLYWYQQALGQGPEFLTYFNYEAQPDKSGLPSDRFSAERPEGSISTLTIQRTEQRDSAMYRCASSSIHIRDRGLTSSYEQYFGPGTRLTVT.

This clone was observed a handful of times. This rearrangement joins TRBV6-1 to TRBJ2-3; 10 nucleotides line up with TRBD2. Germline CDR1 is MNHNS and CDR2 is SASEGT. The junction had 7 bases not matched to a gene; V was cut back by 5 bases and J by 5 bases. This CDR3 is 15 amino acids long. CDR3 sequence (DNA): TGTGCCAGCAGTTTTCAGCGGGAGGGGGTAGATACGCAGTATTTT. Protein: CASSFQREGVDTQYF.

The genes are TRBV25-1 and TRBJ1-4, with D perhaps matching TRBD1 (5 bases). Germline V gene lookup returns CDR1 MGHDK and CDR2 SYGVNS. The CDR3 loop spans 16 amino acids. The V end was cut by 3 bases, the J end by 5 bases, with 16 bases between. Here the CDR3 reads CASSEFQGFGNEKLFF. The CDR3 region has the DNA TGTGCCAGCAGTGAGTTCCAGGGCTTCGGGAATGAAAAACTGTTTTTT.

The chain has TRBV29-1 and TRBJ2-5, with no clear D. V lost 2 bases and J 5 bases, leaving 6 bases between the germline ends. The CDR3 spans 11 residues. Per the germline V gene, CDR1 is SQVTM and CDR2 is ANQGSEA. In DNA, the CDR3 is TGCAGCGTTGAACGGCGGGAGACCCAGTACTTC. Translating it yields CSVERRETQYF. Full variable domain (missing parts from reference TRBV29-1 and TRBJ2-5): SAVISQKPSRDICQRGTSLTIQCQVDSQVTMMFWYRQQPGQSLTLIATANQGSEATYESGFVIDKFPISRPNLTFSTLTVSNMSPEDSSIYLCSVERRETQYFGPGTRLLVL.